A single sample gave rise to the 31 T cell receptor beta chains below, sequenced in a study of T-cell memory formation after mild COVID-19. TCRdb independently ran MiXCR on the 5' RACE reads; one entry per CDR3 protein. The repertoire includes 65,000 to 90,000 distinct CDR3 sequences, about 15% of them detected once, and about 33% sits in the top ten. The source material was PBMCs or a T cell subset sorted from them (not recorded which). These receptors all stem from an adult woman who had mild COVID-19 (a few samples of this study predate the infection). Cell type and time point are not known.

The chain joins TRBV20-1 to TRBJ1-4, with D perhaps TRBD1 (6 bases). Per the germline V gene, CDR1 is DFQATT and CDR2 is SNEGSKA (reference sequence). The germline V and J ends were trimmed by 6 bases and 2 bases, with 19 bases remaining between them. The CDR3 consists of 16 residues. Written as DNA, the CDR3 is TGCAGTGCCCGGACAGTTTTTAGGACCACTAATGAAAAACTGTTTTTT. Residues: CSARTVFRTTNEKLFF.

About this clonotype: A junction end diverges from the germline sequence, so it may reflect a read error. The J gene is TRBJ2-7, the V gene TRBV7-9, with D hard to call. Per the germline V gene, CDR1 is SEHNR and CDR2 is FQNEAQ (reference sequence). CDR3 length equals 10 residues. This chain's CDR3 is CASGPAEKYF. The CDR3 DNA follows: TGTGCCAGCGGCCCGGCCGAGAAGTACTTC.

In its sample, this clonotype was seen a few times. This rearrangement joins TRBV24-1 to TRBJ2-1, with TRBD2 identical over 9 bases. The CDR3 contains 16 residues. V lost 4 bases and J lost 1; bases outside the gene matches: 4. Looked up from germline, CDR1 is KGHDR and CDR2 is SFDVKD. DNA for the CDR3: TGTGCCACCAGTGACCGCGGACTAGCGTCCTACAATGAGCAGTTCTTC. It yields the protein CATSDRGLASYNEQFF.

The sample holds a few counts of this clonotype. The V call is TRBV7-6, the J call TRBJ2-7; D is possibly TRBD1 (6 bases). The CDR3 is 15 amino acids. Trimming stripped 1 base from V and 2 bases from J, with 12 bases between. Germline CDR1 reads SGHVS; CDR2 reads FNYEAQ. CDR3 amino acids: CASSLGGQTAYEQYF. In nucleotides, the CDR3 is TGTGCCAGCAGCTTAGGTGGACAGACAGCCTACGAGCAGTACTTC.

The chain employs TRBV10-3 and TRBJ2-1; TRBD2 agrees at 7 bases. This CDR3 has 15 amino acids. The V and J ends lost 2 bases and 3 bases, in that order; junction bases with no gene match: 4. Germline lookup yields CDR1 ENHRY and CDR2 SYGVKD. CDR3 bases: TGTGCCATCAGTGAGACTTCGGGGGGCTACAATGAGCAGTTCTTC. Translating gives CAISETSGGYNEQFF.

CDR3 residues: CASSKIDADRVWEKLFF. The CDR3 nucleotides read TGTGCCAGCAGCAAAATTGACGCGGACAGGGTATGGGAAAAACTGTTTTTT. V and J are TRBV21-1 and TRBJ1-4; the D call of TRBD1 is as the table states it, not checked on the DNA. TRBV21-1 is recorded as a pseudogene. The CDR3 contains 17 residues.

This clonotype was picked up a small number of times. CDR3 sequence (DNA): TGTGCCAGCAGCTTAGATGGCGCCGAGCAGTACTTC. Translating gives CASSLDGAEQYF. This sequence joins TRBV7-9 and TRBJ2-7, with unresolved D. V lost 1 base and J 6 bases, leaving 7 bases between the germline ends. This CDR3 has 12 amino acids. Per the germline V gene, CDR1 is SEHNR and CDR2 is FQNEAQ (reference sequence).

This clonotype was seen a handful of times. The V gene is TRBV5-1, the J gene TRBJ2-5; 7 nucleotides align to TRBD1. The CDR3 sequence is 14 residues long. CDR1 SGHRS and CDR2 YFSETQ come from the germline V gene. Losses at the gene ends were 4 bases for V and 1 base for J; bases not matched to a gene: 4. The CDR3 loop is CASSPGDSQETQYF. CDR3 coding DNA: TGCGCCAGCAGCCCCGGGGACAGCCAAGAGACCCAGTACTTC.

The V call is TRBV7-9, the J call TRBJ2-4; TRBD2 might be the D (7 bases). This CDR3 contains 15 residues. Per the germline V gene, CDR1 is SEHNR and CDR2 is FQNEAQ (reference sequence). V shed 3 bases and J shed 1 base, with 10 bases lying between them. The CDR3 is CASSLGGAAKNIQYF. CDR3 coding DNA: TGTGCCAGCAGCTTGGGGGGGGCCGCCAAAAACATTCAGTACTTC.

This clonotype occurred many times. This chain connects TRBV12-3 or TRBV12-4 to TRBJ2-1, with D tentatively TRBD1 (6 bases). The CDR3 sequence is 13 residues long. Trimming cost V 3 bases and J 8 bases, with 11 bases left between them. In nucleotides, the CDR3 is TGTGCCAGCAGTTTGGGGGCCGACGATGAGCAGTTCTTC. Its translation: CASSLGADDEQFF.

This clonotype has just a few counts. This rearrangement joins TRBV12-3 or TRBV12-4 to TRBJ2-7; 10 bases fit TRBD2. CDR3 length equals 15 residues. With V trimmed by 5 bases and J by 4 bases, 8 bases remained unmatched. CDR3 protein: CASSPLAGALYEQYF. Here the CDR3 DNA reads TGTGCCAGCAGTCCCCTAGCGGGAGCTCTTTACGAGCAGTACTTC.

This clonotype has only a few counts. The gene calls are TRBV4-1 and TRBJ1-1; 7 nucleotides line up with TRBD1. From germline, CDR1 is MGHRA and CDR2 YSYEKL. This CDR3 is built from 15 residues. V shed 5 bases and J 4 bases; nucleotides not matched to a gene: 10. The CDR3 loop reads CASSNRQGATTEAFF. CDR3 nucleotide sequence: TGCGCCAGCAGCAACAGACAGGGCGCGACCACTGAAGCTTTCTTT.

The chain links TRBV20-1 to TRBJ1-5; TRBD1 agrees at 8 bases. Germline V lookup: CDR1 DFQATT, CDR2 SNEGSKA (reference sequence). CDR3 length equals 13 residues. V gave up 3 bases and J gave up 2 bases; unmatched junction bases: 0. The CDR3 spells CSARGQGNQPQHF. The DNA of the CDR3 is TGCAGTGCTAGGGGACAGGGCAATCAGCCCCAGCATTTT.

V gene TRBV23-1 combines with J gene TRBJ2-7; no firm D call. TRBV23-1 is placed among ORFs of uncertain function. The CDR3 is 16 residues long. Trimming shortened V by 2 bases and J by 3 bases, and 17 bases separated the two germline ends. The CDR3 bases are TGCGCCAGCAGTCAACTCCGTTGGAAGTCGAGCTACGAGCAGTACTTC. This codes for CASSQLRWKSSYEQYF.

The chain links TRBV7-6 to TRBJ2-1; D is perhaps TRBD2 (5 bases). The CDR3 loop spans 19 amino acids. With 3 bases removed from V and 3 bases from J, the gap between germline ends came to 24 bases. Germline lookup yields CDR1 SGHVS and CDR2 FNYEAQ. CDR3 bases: TGTGCCAGCAGCTTCCAGCGGTCAGATTCGGGGTCGTACTACAATGAGCAGTTCTTC. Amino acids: CASSFQRSDSGSYYNEQFF.

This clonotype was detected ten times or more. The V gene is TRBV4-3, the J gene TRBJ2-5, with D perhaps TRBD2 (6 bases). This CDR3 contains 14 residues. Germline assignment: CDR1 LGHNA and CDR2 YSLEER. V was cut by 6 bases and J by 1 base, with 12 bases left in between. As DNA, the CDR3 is TGCGCCAGCAGTTCTAGCGTATTCCAAGAGACCCAGTACTTC. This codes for CASSSSVFQETQYF.

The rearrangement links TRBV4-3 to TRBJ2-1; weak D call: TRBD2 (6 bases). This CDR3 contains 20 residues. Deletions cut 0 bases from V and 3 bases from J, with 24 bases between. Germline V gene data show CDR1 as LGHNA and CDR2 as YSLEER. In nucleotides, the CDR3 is TGCGCCAGCAGCCAAGATATCCCCCCGGCGTCGGGAGCATACTACAATGAGCAGTTCTTC. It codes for CASSQDIPPASGAYYNEQFF.

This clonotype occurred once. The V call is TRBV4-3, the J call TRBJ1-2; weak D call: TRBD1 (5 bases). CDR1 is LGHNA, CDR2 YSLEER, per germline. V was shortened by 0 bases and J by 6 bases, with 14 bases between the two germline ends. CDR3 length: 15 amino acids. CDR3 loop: CASSQEGTSGHGYTF. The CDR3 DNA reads TGCGCCAGCAGCCAAGAAGGGACCTCGGGGCATGGCTACACCTTC.

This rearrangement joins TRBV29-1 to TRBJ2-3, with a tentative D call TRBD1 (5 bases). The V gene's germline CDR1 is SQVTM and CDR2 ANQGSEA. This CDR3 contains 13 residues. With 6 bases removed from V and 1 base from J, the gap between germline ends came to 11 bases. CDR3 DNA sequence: TGCAGCGTCGTCTCGACAGGCACAGATACGCAGTATTTT. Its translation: CSVVSTGTDTQYF.

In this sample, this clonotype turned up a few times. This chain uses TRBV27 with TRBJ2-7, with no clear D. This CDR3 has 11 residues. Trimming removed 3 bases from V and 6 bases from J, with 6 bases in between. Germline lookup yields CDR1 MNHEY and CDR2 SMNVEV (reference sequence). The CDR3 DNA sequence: TGTGCCAGCAGTTTCCTGGGCGAGCAGTACTTC. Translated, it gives CASSFLGEQYF.

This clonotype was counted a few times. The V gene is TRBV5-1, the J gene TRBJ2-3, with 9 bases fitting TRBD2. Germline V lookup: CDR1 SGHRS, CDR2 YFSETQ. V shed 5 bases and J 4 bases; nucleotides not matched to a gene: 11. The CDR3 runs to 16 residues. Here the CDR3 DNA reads TGCGCCAGCAGATTAGGAGCGGGACTAGCATCAGATACGCAGTATTTT. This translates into CASRLGAGLASDTQYF.

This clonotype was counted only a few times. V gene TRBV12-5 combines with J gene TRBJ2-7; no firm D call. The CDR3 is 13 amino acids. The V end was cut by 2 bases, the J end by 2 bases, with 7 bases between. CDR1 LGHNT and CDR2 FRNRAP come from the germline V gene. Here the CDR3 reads CASGLSLTYEQYF. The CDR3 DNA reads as TGTGCTAGTGGTTTGTCTTTAACCTACGAGCAGTACTTC.

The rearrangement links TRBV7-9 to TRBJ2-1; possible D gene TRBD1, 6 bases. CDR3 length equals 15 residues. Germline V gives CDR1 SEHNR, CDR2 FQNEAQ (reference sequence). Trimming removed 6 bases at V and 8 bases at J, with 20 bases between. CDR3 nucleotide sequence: TGTGCCAGCAGGGGACAAGAGACTCCGAGGGATGAGCAGTTCTTC. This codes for CASRGQETPRDEQFF. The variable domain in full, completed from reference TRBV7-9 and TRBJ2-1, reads DTGVSQNPRHKITKRGQNVTFRCDPISEHNRLYWYRQTLGQGPEFLTYFQNEAQLEKSRLLSDRFSAERPKGSFSTLEIQRTEQGDSAMYLCASRGQETPRDEQFFGPGTRLTVL.

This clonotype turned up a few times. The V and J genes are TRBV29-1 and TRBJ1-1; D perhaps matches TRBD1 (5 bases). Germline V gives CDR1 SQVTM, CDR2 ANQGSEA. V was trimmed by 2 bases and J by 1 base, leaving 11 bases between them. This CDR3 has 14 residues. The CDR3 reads CSVEYETGNTEAFF. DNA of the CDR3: TGCAGCGTTGAATACGAAACAGGGAACACTGAAGCTTTCTTT. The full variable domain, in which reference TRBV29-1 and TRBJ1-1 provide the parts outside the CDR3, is SAVISQKPSRDICQRGTSLTIQCQVDSQVTMMFWYRQQPGQSLTLIATANQGSEATYESGFVIDKFPISRPNLTFSTLTVSNMSPEDSSIYLCSVEYETGNTEAFFGQGTRLTVV.

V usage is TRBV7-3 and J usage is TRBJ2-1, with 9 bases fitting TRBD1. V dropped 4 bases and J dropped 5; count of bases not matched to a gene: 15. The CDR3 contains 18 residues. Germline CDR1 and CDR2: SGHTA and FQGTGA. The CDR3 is CASSSPPTDRGSHNEQFF. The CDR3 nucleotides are TGTGCCAGCAGCTCCCCTCCGACGGACAGGGGTAGTCACAATGAGCAGTTCTTC.

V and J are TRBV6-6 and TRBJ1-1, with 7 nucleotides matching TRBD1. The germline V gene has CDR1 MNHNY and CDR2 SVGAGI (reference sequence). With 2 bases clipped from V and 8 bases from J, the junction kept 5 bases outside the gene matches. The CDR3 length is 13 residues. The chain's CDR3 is CASSYETGAEAFF. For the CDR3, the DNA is TGTGCCAGCAGTTACGAAACAGGGGCCGAAGCTTTCTTT.

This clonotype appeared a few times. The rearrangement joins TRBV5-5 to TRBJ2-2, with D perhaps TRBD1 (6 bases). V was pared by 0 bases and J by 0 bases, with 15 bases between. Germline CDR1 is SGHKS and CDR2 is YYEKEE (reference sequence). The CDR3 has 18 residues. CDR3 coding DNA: TGTGCCAGCAGCTTGGCCCCCCGACAGGCCGCGAACACCGGGGAGCTGTTTTTT. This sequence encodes CASSLAPRQAANTGELFF.

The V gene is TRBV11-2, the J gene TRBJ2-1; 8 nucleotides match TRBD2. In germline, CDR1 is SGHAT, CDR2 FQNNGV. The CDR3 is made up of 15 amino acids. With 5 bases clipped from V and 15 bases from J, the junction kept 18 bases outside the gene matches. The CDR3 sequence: CASSHSGGPVRGGFF. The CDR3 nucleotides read TGTGCCAGCAGCCACAGCGGGGGCCCCGTCCGGGGAGGGTTCTTC.

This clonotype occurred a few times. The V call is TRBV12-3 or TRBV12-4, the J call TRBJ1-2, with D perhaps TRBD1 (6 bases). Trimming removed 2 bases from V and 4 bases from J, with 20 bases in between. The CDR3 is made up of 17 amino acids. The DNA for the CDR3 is TGTGCCAGCAGTTTAAGGGGGACCTCAAAGGGTTCCTATGGCTACACCTTC. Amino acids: CASSLRGTSKGSYGYTF.

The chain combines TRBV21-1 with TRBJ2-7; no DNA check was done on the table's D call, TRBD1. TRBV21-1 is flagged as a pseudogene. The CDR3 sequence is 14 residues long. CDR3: CASSAGTMTYEQYF. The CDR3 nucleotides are TGTGCCAGCAGCGCCGGGACAATGACCTACGAGCAGTACTTC.

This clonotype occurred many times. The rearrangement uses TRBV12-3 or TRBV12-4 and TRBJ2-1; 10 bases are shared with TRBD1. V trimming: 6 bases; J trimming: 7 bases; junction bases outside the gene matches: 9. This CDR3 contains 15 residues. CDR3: CASRSRDRGMNEQFF. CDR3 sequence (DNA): TGTGCCAGCAGGTCTCGGGACAGGGGTATGAATGAGCAGTTCTTC.